This T cell receptor (beta chain) comes out of a study of T cell responses to AZD1222 COVID-19 vaccine. Clones were read by immunoSEQ multiplex PCR, and TCRdb kept only the in-frame ones, dropping some. This table has about 150,000 clones, approximately 90% appearing once. Trimming removed 5 bases from V and 6 bases from J; junction bases left unmatched: 7. Germline-derived CDR1 and CDR2 are MNHEY and SVGEGT. The CDR3 runs to 14 residues. The study's findings and limits: Baseline seropositives among AZD1222 recipients totaled only six. Spike-specific TCR breadth and depth rose after two AZD1222 doses. It should be noted that donors were predominantly white British and more often female, and clonal diversity was possibly underestimated.

This clone has a handful of counts. Its matching antigen is unknown. The input for sequencing was peripheral blood, taken on day 0 of AZD1222 vaccination. The clonotype was recovered from an adult in good health. V is TRBV6-2 or TRBV6-3 and J is TRBJ2-1; 7 bases match TRBD1. The CDR3 bases are TGTGCCAGCAGTCACAGGGGACCCCCCAATGAGCAGTTCTTC. This translates into CASSHRGPPNEQFF.